This T cell receptor (beta chain) originates from a study of T-cell reconstitution after alpha-beta-depleted transplantation in children. Findings and limits, study-wide: A year had passed since transplant, and T-cell counts and diversity by then came mostly from newly produced T cells. TCRbeta diversity was high at day 60 in some patients (a result of surviving recipient T cells and thymic progenitors). It was reported that alpha-beta T cells came from several hundred expanded graft clones (about two months after transplant).

The CDR3 extends over 15 amino acids. V lost 7 bases, J lost 13 bases, and 17 bases stayed unmatched. Germline values: CDR1 MNHNS, CDR2 SASEGT. Library preparation (for TCRbeta) was performed with unique molecular identifiers. TCRdb reprocessed the PCR reads with MiXCR, giving one entry per CDR3 protein. The sample lists fewer than 500,000 distinct CDR3 sequences; about 40% were seen once. This clonotype was picked up a small number of times. Its antigen is undetermined. This specimen consisted of PBMCs, obtained before TCRalphabeta/CD19-depleted stem cell transplant. This sequence joins TRBV6-1 and TRBJ2-1; 9 bases fit TRBD1. This TCR was sampled from a girl aged 2 to 9 with aplastic anemia, due to receive a stem cell transplant. The CDR3 DNA reads TGTGCCAGCACCCCCTGGGGGACAGGGACCCTTTTACAGTTCTTC. This gives the protein CASTPWGTGTLLQFF.